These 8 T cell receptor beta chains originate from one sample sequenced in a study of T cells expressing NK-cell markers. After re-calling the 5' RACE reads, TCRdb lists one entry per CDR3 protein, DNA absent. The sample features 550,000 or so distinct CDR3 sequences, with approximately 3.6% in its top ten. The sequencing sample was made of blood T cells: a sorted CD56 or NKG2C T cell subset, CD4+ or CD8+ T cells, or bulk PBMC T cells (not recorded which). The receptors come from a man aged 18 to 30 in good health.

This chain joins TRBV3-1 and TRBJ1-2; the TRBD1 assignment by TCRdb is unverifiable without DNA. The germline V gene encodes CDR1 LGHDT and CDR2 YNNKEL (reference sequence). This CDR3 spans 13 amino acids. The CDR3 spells CASSHTGSYGYTF.

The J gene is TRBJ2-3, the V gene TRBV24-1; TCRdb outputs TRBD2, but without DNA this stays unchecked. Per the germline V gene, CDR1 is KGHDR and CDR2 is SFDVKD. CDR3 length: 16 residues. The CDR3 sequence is CATSDTTSGSADTQYF.

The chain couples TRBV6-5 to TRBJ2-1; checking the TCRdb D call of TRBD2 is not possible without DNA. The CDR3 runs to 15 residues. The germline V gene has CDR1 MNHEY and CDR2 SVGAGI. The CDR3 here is CASSTSGTLLDEQFF.

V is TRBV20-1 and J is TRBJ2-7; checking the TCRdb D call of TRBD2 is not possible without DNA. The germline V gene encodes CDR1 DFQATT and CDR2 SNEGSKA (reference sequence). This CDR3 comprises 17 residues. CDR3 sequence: CSAREGWEASITYEQYF.

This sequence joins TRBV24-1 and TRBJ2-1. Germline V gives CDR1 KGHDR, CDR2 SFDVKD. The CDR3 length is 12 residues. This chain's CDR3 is CATSGSVPEQFF.

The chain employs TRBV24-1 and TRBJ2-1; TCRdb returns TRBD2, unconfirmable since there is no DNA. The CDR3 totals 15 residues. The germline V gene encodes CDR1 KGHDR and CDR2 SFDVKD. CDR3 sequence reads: CATSDRTSDYNEQFF.

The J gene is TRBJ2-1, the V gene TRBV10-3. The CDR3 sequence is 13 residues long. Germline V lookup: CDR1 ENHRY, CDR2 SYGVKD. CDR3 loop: CAISESQVNEQFF.

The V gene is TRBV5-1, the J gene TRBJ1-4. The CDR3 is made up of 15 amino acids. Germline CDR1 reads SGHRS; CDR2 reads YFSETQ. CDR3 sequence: CASGIGGATNEKLFF.